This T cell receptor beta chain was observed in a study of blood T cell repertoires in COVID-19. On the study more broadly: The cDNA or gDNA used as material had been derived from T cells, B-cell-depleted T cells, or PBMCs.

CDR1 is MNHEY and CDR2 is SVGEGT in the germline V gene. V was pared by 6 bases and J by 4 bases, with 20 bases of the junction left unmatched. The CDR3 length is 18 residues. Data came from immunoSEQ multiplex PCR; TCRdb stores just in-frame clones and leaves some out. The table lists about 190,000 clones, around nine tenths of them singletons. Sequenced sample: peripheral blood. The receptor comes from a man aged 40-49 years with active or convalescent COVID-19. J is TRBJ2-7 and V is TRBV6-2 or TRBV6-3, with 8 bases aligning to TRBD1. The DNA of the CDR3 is TGTGCCAGCAGCCAATCCCATGGACAGGGCTTATCTGGTTACGAGCAGTACTTC. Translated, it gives CASSQSHGQGLSGYEQYF.